These 4 T cell receptor beta chains came from one sample sequenced in a study of T cell changes during pregnancy in multiple sclerosis (dated by TCRdb to about 2019). Library preparation employed the immunoSEQ multiplex PCR assay. What TCRdb holds here is the immuneACCESS table cut down to in-frame rearrangements. Part of the clones is not present; checked against another copy, under half of the missing clones reflect an unresolved V gene, and the others are unexplained. The sample table shows about 68,000 clones, and 90% are seen once. The leading ten clones occupy approximately 1.5% of the sample. Sequenced material: peripheral blood, taken in the third trimester of pregnancy. The receptors here all came from a female donor with multiple sclerosis, enrolled in a pregnancy study.

In its sample, this clone was seen once. The chain employs TRBV2 and TRBJ1-1; 7 bases map to TRBD1. Losses at the gene ends were 5 bases for V and 1 base for J; bases not matched to a gene: 7. Germline V CDR1 and CDR2: SNHLY, FYNNEI. CDR3 size: 15 residues. Written as DNA, the CDR3 is TGTGCCAGCAGTTCACAAGGGACAGCGAACACTGAAGCTTTCTTT. Translated, it gives CASSSQGTANTEAFF. Full variable domain (outside the CDR3, taken from reference TRBV2 and TRBJ1-1): EPEVTQTPSHQVTQMGQEVILRCVPISNHLYFYWYRQILGQKVEFLVSFYNNEISEKSEIFDDQFSVERPDGSNFTLKIRSTKLEDSAMYFCASSSQGTANTEAFFGQGTRLTVV.

The chain is built from TRBV27 and TRBJ2-2; weak D call: TRBD2 (5 bases). V was trimmed by 2 bases and J by 2 bases, leaving 9 bases between them. The CDR3 is 15 residues long. The germline gives CDR1 MNHEY, CDR2 SMNVEV (reference sequence). The CDR3 DNA follows: TGTGCCAGCAGTTTACTCTCGGGAAACACCGGGGAGCTGTTTTTT. Translated: CASSLLSGNTGELFF.

The chain has TRBV4-2 and TRBJ1-1; D perhaps matches TRBD1 (6 bases). CDR1 LGHNA and CDR2 YNFKEQ come from the germline V gene. The CDR3 has 16 residues. V was shortened by 0 bases and J by 0 bases, with 11 bases between the two germline ends. DNA of the CDR3: TGTGCCAGCAGCCAAGATGATGACAGGATGAACACTGAAGCTTTCTTT. Translated, it gives CASSQDDDRMNTEAFF.

CDR3 DNA: TGCGCCAGCCGCGAGCTACCGCCGGGAACCTACACAGATACGCAGTATTTT. This codes for CASRELPPGTYTDTQYF. The chain combines TRBV10-2 with TRBJ2-3; possible D gene TRBD2, 5 bases. Trimming removed 8 bases at V and 2 bases at J, with 23 bases between. Germline V gives CDR1 WSHSY, CDR2 SAAADI. The CDR3 covers 17 residues.